This entry features one TCR beta chain sequence. In the source study's methods: Amplifying reference gene primers gave estimates of nucleated cell counts. TCRdb keeps only in-frame clones here, not all; method: immunoSEQ multiplex PCR. V and J calls and clone size are as listed in that table; D and trimming were resolved from the DNA. The data contain 250,000 to 300,000 clones, around 90% of them seen just once; the ten biggest clones take up roughly 0.8%. Per germline, CDR1 SGDLS and CDR2 YYNGEE. J was trimmed by 2 bases and V by 4 bases; bases with no gene match: 8. This CDR3 comprises 16 residues. This sample was included in a study of blood T cell repertoires in COVID-19. Looking at the study overall: Samples taken during acute and convalescent COVID-19 were collected in the United States, Italy and Spain.

The chain employs TRBV9 and TRBJ1-3; the match to TRBD1 covers 8 bases. Sequenced material: peripheral blood. The TCR sequence derives from a woman younger than 45 with acute or convalescent COVID-19. The chain's CDR3 is CASSNRQGSTGNTIYF. The CDR3 nucleotides are TGTGCCAGCAGCAACAGACAGGGGTCTACTGGAAACACCATATATTTT.